A single sample is the source of the 12 T cell receptor beta chains below, sequenced in a study of blood T cells in healthy people across ages. It was with a sample-barcoded 5' primer and a J-beta primer mix that a second PCR of roughly 6 to 12 cycles was run. TCRdb independently ran MiXCR on the 5' RACE reads; one entry per CDR3 protein. The table lists more than 800,000 distinct CDR3 sequences, over 35% of them singletons. Source material: blood. Receptor source: a woman aged 55-69 years in good health.

Points on this clonotype: Compared with germline, one end of the junction differs, possibly owing to a read error. J is TRBJ2-5 and V is TRBV7-2, with D tentatively TRBD1 (6 bases). The better agreement between TRBJ2-7 and the DNA end casts doubt on the J call. The CDR3 covers 15 residues. Germline V CDR1 and CDR2: SGHTA, FQGNSA. CDR3 amino acids: CASSLDRTASCEQYF. For the CDR3, the DNA is TGTGCCAGCAGCTTAGACCGGACAGCCTCCTGCGAGCAGTACTTC.

As regards this clonotype: A much larger clone differs from this one at a single base, so this may be a read error. V gene TRBV20-1 combines with J gene TRBJ2-3; D remains ambiguous. V lost 0 bases and J lost 12, with 16 bases in between. From germline, CDR1 is DFQATT and CDR2 SNEGSKA (reference sequence). This CDR3 spans 13 amino acids. DNA of the CDR3: TGCAGTGCTAGAGACGACCTACAAGGACGACAGTATTTT. Amino acids: CSARDDLQGRQYF.

This chain uses TRBV15 with TRBJ1-5; tentative D call: TRBD1 (6 bases). The CDR3 consists of 13 residues. CDR1 LNHNV and CDR2 YYDKDF come from the germline V gene (reference sequence). V was clipped by 8 bases and J by 4 bases, with 12 bases between them. The DNA for the CDR3 is TGTGCCACCGATACAGGGCTAAATCAGCCCCAGCATTTT. Translated, it gives CATDTGLNQPQHF.

In its sample, this clonotype was seen a few times. The chain employs TRBV27 and TRBJ2-1; 7 nucleotides match TRBD2. J gave up 8 bases and V 7 bases, and 11 bases lay outside the gene matches. This CDR3 has 14 residues. The germline gives CDR1 MNHEY, CDR2 SMNVEV (reference sequence). CDR3 sequence reads: CASTWREGLHEQFF. The CDR3 DNA follows: TGTGCCAGCACCTGGAGGGAGGGTCTCCATGAGCAGTTCTTC.

The J gene is TRBJ1-6, the V gene TRBV28, with 7 nucleotides matching TRBD1. With V trimmed by 7 bases and J by 5 bases, 5 bases remained unmatched. The CDR3 contains 14 residues. The germline gives CDR1 MDHEN, CDR2 SYDVKM. For the CDR3, the DNA is TGTGCCAGCAAGTGGGACAGTCATAATTCACCCCTCCACTTT. It specifies CASKWDSHNSPLHF.

CDR3 nucleotides: TGCGCCAGCAGCCAAGATCTCGCTGCCAATGAGCAGTTCTTC. It yields the protein CASSQDLAANEQFF. V usage is TRBV4-3 and J usage is TRBJ2-1; no firm D call. Germline V gene sequence: CDR1 LGHNA, CDR2 YSLEER. V shed 0 bases and J shed 6 bases, with 9 bases lying between them. This CDR3 is 14 amino acids long.

The genes are TRBV9 and TRBJ2-7; 8 positions match TRBD1. In germline, CDR1 is SGDLS, CDR2 YYNGEE. The CDR3 has 14 amino acids. V lost 0 bases to trimming and J lost 6 bases; unmatched junction nucleotides: 5. CDR3 nucleotides: TGTGCCAGCAGCGTAGACAGGGGGAGCCGCGAGCAGTACTTC. Translation gives CASSVDRGSREQYF.

This clonotype was detected a few times. This chain uses TRBV20-1 with TRBJ1-6, with D possibly being TRBD1 (5 bases). The V end was cut by 4 bases, the J end by 9 bases, with 13 bases between. This CDR3 has 13 amino acids. Germline lookup yields CDR1 DFQATT and CDR2 SNEGSKA (reference sequence). The CDR3 DNA reads TGCAGTGCTAAGCAGGGAGATGGTTCACCCCTCCACTTT. Encoded protein: CSAKQGDGSPLHF.

The chain employs TRBV29-1 and TRBJ2-1; D not resolved. Trimming removed 6 bases at V and 0 bases at J, with 15 bases between. The CDR3 totals 15 residues. Germline assignment: CDR1 SQVTM and CDR2 ANQGSEA. The chain's CDR3 is CSVTILTGSYNEQFF. The DNA of the CDR3 is TGCAGCGTAACTATCCTCACCGGCTCCTACAATGAGCAGTTCTTC.

This clonotype was seen only a few times. The CDR3, as DNA: TGCAGCGTTGAAGATCGGGAGGGACTAGGAGGAGGGGATGAGCAGTTCTTC. This gives the protein CSVEDREGLGGGDEQFF. The genes are TRBV29-1 and TRBJ2-1, with 8 bases aligning to TRBD2. Germline V gene lookup returns CDR1 SQVTM and CDR2 ANQGSEA. CDR3 length equals 17 residues. The trim removed 0 bases at V and 8 bases at J, leaving 15 bases unmatched.

This chain uses TRBV27 with TRBJ2-3; the D call may be TRBD1 or TRBD2 (6 bases each). Per germline, CDR1 MNHEY and CDR2 SMNVEV (reference sequence). V gave up 6 bases and J gave up 5 bases, with 21 bases separating them. The CDR3 consists of 16 residues. CDR3 sequence: CASSPLGGALRDTQYF. CDR3 DNA: TGTGCCAGCAGCCCCCTCGGGGGCGCCTTACGAGATACGCAGTATTTT.

The chain uses TRBV5-1 and TRBJ2-5; a weak D match, TRBD1 (6 bases). The V end was cut by 0 bases, the J end by 5 bases, with 14 bases between. This CDR3 contains 15 residues. Germline CDR1 reads SGHRS; CDR2 reads YFSETQ. The CDR3 region is CASSLERGNSETQYF. The CDR3 bases are TGCGCCAGCAGCTTGGAAAGGGGGAATTCGGAGACCCAGTACTTC.